The present T cell receptor beta chain was sequenced within a study of blood T cells in healthy people across ages. On this clonotype: The antigen remains undetermined.

Whole-study findings and limits: Donor CMV status, an unknown factor, possibly confounded changes in expanded clonotypes. The study found more naive CD4+ cells and higher diversity in long-lived than aged donors.

The V gene end was trimmed by 0 bases and the J gene end by 6 bases; junction bases not matched to a gene: 6. Germline CDR1 is SGHAT and CDR2 is FQNNGV. The CDR3 loop spans 16 amino acids. A second 7 to 11 cycle PCR used barcoded and J-beta primers. MiXCR, run by TCRdb on the 5' RACE reads, gives a single entry per CDR3 protein. The sample holds over 1,300,000 distinct CDR3 sequences, around 59% seen once. The sequencing input was blood. This TCR was recovered from a man aged 18-30 years in good health. The V and J genes are TRBV11-2 and TRBJ1-2; 11 positions agree with TRBD1. Here the CDR3 reads CASSLDHGTGGNGYTF. CDR3 DNA sequence: TGTGCCAGCAGCTTAGATCACGGGACAGGGGGAAATGGCTACACCTTC.